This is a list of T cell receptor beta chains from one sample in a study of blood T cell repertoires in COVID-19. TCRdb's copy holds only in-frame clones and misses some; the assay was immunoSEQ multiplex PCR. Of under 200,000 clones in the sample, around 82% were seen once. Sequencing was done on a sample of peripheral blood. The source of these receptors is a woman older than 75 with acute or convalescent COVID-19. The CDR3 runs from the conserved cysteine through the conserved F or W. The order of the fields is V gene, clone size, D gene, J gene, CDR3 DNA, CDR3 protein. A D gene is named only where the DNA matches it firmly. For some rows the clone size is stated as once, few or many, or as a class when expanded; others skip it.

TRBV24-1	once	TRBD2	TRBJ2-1	TGTGCCACCAGTGATTTTGAGGGACTAGCGGGACAATACAATGAGCAGTTCTTC	CATSDFEGLAGQYNEQFF
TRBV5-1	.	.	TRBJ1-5	TGCGCCAGCAGCTTGACCGGGTTGCATAGCAATCAGCCCCAGCATTTT	CASSLTGLHSNQPQHF
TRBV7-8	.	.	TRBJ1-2	TGTGCCAGCAGCTTAGGGGGGCAGCTCTATGGCTACACCTTC	CASSLGGQLYGYTF
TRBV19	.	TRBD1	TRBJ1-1	TGTGCCAGTAGTACCTGGACAGGGGACACTGAAGCTTTCTTT	CASSTWTGDTEAFF
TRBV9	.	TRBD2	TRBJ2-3	TGTGCCAGCAGCGTAGATGCGGGAGCGGCAGATACGCAGTATTTT	CASSVDAGAADTQYF
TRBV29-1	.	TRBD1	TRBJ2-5	TGCAGCGTCCCCCCCAACCTGGGGACAGGGTATGAGACCCAGTACTTC	CSVPPNLGTGYETQYF
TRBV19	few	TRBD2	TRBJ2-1	TGTGCCAGTACCACTCAGGGTAGCGGGAGGTGGAATGAGCAGTTCTTC	CASTTQGSGRWNEQFF
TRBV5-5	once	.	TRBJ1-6	TGTGCCAGCAGCTTGGTCCCGGGAGTAGGATCACCCCTCCACTTT	CASSLVPGVGSPLHF
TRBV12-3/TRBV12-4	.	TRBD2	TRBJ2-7	TGTGCCAGCAGTTTGGGGGGGGAGCAGTACTTC	CASSLGGEQYF
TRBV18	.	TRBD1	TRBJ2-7	TGTGCCAGCTCTCCCGAGGACAGGATGAGCTCCTACGAGCAGTACTTC	CASSPEDRMSSYEQYF
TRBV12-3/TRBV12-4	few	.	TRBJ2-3	TGTGCCAGCAGCCCACAGTATACGCAGTATTTT	CASSPQYTQYF
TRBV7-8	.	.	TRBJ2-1	TGTGCCAGCAGGGGATCCTCCGGGACCTACAATGAGCAGTTCTTC	CASRGSSGTYNEQFF
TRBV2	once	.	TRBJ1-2	TGTGCCAGCAGGGGACAAGGCTATGGCTACACCTTC	CASRGQGYGYTF
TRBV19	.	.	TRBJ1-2	TGTGCCAGTAAAGGGAGGTCGCTCTATGGCTACACCTTC	CASKGRSLYGYTF
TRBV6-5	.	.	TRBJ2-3	TGTGCCAGCAGACTAGCTCCCGCAGATACGCAGTATTTT	CASRLAPADTQYF
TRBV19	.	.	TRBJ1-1	TGTGCCAGTAGTATCGGTAGTCCGGGGGGCGCTGAAGCTTTCTTT	CASSIGSPGGAEAFF
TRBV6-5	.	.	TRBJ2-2	TGTGCCAGCAAAAAAGGGGGCACCGGGGAGCTGTTTTTT	CASKKGGTGELFF
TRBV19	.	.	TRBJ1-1	TGTGCCAGTAGTATAACAGAGAACACTGAAGCTTTCTTT	CASSITENTEAFF
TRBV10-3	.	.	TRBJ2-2	TGTGCCATCAGGCCGGACAGACAAACCGGGGAGCTGTTTTTT	CAIRPDRQTGELFF
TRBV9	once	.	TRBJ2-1	TGTGCCAGCAGCCCCCTTTTCGGAGGGCCTTACAATGAGCAGTTCTTC	CASSPLFGGPYNEQFF
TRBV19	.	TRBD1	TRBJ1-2	TGTGCCACGACAGGGGGCTGGGGCTATGGCTACACCTTC	CATTGGWGYGYTF
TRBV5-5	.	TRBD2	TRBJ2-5	TGTGCCAGCAGCGCGTCCACTAGCGGCCTAAGGGAGACCCAGTACTTC	CASSASTSGLRETQYF
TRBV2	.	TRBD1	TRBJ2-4	TGTGCCAGCAGCGCAGACAGGGGGCTTAACATTCAGTACTTC	CASSADRGLNIQYF
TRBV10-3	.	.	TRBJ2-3	TGTGCCATCAGTGGAGGAGGGAGCGGACAGCAGTATTTT	CAISGGGSGQQYF
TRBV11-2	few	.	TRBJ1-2	TGTGCCAGCAGCTACCAGGCAGGGGTCGGCTACACCTTC	CASSYQAGVGYTF
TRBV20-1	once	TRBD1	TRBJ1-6	TGCAGTGCTAGTAGGGGACAGGGGGCGGGTTCACCCCTCCACTTT	CSASRGQGAGSPLHF
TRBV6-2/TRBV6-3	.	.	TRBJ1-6	TGTGCCAGCAGTTCCCGACAGAATTCACCCCTCCACTTT	CASSSRQNSPLHF
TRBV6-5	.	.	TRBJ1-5	TGTGCCAGCAGCCCCCTCGGAGGGGCCCAGCCCCAGCATTTT	CASSPLGGAQPQHF
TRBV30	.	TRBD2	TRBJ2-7	TGTGCCTGGAGTCAAAGACCTGGACTAGCGGGCGATTACGAGCAGTACTTC	CAWSQRPGLAGDYEQYF
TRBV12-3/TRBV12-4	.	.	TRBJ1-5	TGTGCCAGCAGTAGCGGGACACCAAGGTATTTT	CASSSGTPRYF
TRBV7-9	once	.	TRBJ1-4	TGTGCCAGCAGCTTATCAACAACTAATGAAAAACTGTTTTTT	CASSLSTTNEKLFF
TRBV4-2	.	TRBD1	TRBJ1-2	TGTGCCAGCAGCCAAGCGGGACAGAACTATGGCTACACCTTC	CASSQAGQNYGYTF
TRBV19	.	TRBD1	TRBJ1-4	TGTGCCAGTAGTTCGACAGGGAATGAAAAACTGTTTTTT	CASSSTGNEKLFF
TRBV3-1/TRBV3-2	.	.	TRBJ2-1	TGTGCCAGCAGCCATAGCGGTAGCTCCTACAATGAGCAGTTCTTC	CASSHSGSSYNEQFF
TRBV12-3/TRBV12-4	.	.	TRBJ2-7	TGTGCCAGCAGTTTAGTTCAGGGTTCCGAGCAGTACTTC	CASSLVQGSEQYF
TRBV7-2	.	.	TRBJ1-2	TGTGCCAGCAGCCCCGGGTCACAGGACGTCTATGGCTACACCTTC	CASSPGSQDVYGYTF
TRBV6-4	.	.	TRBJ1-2	TGTGCCAGCAGCGAGGAGTATGGAGGGTGGAGCTACACCTTC	CASSEEYGGWSYTF